A few counts support the clone carrying this TCR beta chain. The antigen remains undetermined. The data are from a study of neurological immune-mediated disorders. Broader study findings: CDR3 amino acid sequences found in expanded clones were never shared across subjects, suggesting private repertoires in all groups.

The cDNA was produced through 5'RACE with 10-nucleotide random UMIs. TCRdb re-called the 5' RACE reads with MiXCR, one entry per CDR3 protein. The profile shows about 120,000 distinct CDR3 sequences, roughly 3.4% of them singletons. The sample was PBMCs. The sequence was obtained from a woman under 40 with multiple sclerosis.

The chain's CDR3 is CATSRDRGPTNEKLFF. CDR3 nucleotide sequence: TGTGCCACCAGCCGGGACAGGGGTCCAACTAATGAAAAACTGTTTTTT. V usage is TRBV15 and J usage is TRBJ1-4; 10 nucleotides line up with TRBD1. The V gene end was trimmed by 5 bases and the J gene end by 0 bases; junction bases not matched to a gene: 3. The CDR3 has 16 amino acids. Per germline, CDR1 LNHNV and CDR2 YYDKDF (reference sequence).